The 8 T cell receptor beta chains below all came from one sample that was sequenced in a study of identical twins. Each CDR3 protein gets one entry after TCRdb re-called the 5' RACE reads with MiXCR. The sample holds roughly 260,000 distinct CDR3 sequences, 7.5% seen once. These sequences were also reported in another study, on yellow fever vaccine responses in identical twins.

The sample taken for sequencing was CD8+ T cells sorted from blood. The receptors here all came from a woman aged 18-35 years in good health.

Remarks on this clonotype: A much larger clonotype is one base distant, so this may be a read error. This chain links TRBV3-1 with TRBJ2-1; tentatively, D is TRBD2 (6 bases). CDR1 and CDR2 (germline): LGHDT, YNNKEL (reference sequence). The CDR3 extends over 19 amino acids. The CDR3 coding sequence is TGTACCAGCAGCCAAGAAGCCCGAAGTAGCGGAGTTCTTTACAATGAGCAGTTCTTC. It is translated as CTSSQEARSSGVLYNEQFF.

The CDR3 DNA reads as TGTGCCAGCAGTTTGCTAGGTGGCGGGGAGCTGTTTTTT. Translating gives CASSLLGGGELFF. The gene calls are TRBV28 and TRBJ2-2, with no clear D. CDR1 and CDR2 from the germline V gene are MDHEN and SYDVKM. The CDR3 length is 13 residues. V dropped 3 bases and J dropped 7 bases, with 9 bases sitting between them.

The V gene is TRBV15, the J gene TRBJ2-5, with D tentatively TRBD1 or TRBD2 (5 bases each). Looked up from germline, CDR1 is LNHNV and CDR2 is YYDKDF (reference sequence). V shed 5 bases and J shed 5 bases, with 18 bases lying between them. The CDR3 is 15 residues long. CDR3 bases: TGTGCCACCAGCTCACGAGGGGTCAAGGGGGAGACCCAGTACTTC. This translates into CATSSRGVKGETQYF. The full variable domain, in which reference TRBV15 and TRBJ2-5 provide the parts outside the CDR3, is DAMVIQNPRYQVTQFGKPVTLSCSQTLNHNVMYWYQQKSSQAPKLLFHYYDKDFNNEADTPDNFQSRRPNTSFCFLDIRSPGLGDTAMYLCATSSRGVKGETQYFGPGTRLLVL.

This clonotype has a handful of counts. This sequence joins TRBV20-1 and TRBJ2-5; TRBD2 aligns across 9 bases. The V segment lost 7 bases and the J segment 5 bases; nucleotides outside the gene matches: 2. In germline, CDR1 is DFQATT, CDR2 SNEGSKA (reference sequence). The CDR3 is 11 residues long. The CDR3 sequence is CSVTSGETQYF. The DNA for the CDR3 is TGCAGTGTTACTAGCGGGGAGACCCAGTACTTC.

The chain recombines TRBV27 with TRBJ2-7; 11 nucleotides match TRBD1. Germline loops: CDR1 MNHEY, CDR2 SMNVEV (reference sequence). The CDR3 length is 14 residues. V was clipped by 8 bases and J by 3 bases; unmatched bases: 6. The CDR3 region has the DNA TGTGCCAGCGGAGGACAGGGGGCCTTCTACGAGCAGTACGTC. Translated: CASGGQGAFYEQYV.

This clonotype came up a few times. The chain joins TRBV7-6 to TRBJ2-2; D perhaps matches TRBD1 (5 bases). V dropped 2 bases and J dropped 3 bases, with 13 bases sitting between them. The CDR3 contains 16 residues. Germline CDR1 reads SGHVS; CDR2 reads FNYEAQ. This chain's CDR3 is CASSLMQGVDTGELFF. The CDR3 DNA follows: TGTGCCAGCAGCTTAATGCAGGGTGTAGACACCGGGGAGCTGTTTTTT.

V gene TRBV11-2 combines with J gene TRBJ1-1; the match to TRBD1 covers 12 bases. J gave up 7 bases and V 3 bases, and 3 bases lay outside the gene matches. The CDR3 totals 14 residues. Germline V lookup: CDR1 SGHAT, CDR2 FQNNGV. The CDR3 DNA reads as TGTGCCAGCAGCTTGGGGACAGGGGGCTATGAAGCTTTCTTT. Encoded protein: CASSLGTGGYEAFF.

This clonotype was seen only a few times. V and J are TRBV20-1 and TRBJ2-7, with 9 nucleotides matching TRBD2. Germline-derived CDR1 and CDR2 are DFQATT and SNEGSKA (reference sequence). V was clipped by 4 bases and J by 3 bases; unmatched bases: 7. The CDR3 consists of 14 residues. The CDR3, as DNA: TGCAGTGCTACCGCCGGGACTAGCCACTACGAGCAGTACTTC. This codes for CSATAGTSHYEQYF.